The present T cell receptor beta chain was sequenced within a study of glioma-infiltrating T cells after dendritic cell vaccination. This CDR3 is built from 14 residues. V was shortened by 6 bases and J by 0 bases, with 9 bases between the two germline ends. Germline-derived CDR1 and CDR2 are KGHSH and LQKENI. Profiled with immunoSEQ multiplex PCR; TCRdb holds only in-frame clones, not every one. The table has about 3,700 clones, over 85% seen once. The rearrangement links TRBV18 to TRBJ1-5; the D gene is possibly TRBD1 (5 bases). The source is a human donor with glioblastoma. Specimen: blood, collected before dendritic cell vaccination. CDR3 nucleotides: TGTGCCAGCTCGCCGACAGATAGCAATCAGCCCCAGCATTTT. Its protein product is CASSPTDSNQPQHF.